The sequence of this T cell receptor (beta chain) was determined in a study of blood T cell repertoires in COVID-19. The overall study: The United States, Italy and Spain supplied acute and convalescent COVID-19 samples.

Profiled with immunoSEQ multiplex PCR; TCRdb holds only in-frame clones, not every one. Found here are approximately 75,000 clones, roughly 88% of them singletons; the top ten hold around 22%. The source material was peripheral blood. This clonotype originated in a woman aged 45-59 years with acute or convalescent COVID-19.

The CDR3 here is CASSFSGASTDTQYF. The CDR3 DNA reads as TGCGCCAGCAGCTTTAGCGGGGCTAGCACAGATACGCAGTATTTT. The chain has TRBV5-1 and TRBJ2-3, with TRBD2 matching over 8 bases. The CDR3 contains 15 residues. The germline V gene has CDR1 SGHRS and CDR2 YFSETQ. V lost 2 bases to trimming and J lost 0 bases; unmatched junction nucleotides: 2. The entire variable domain, with the rest obtained from reference TRBV5-1 and TRBJ2-3, is as follows: KAGVTQTPRYLIKTRGQQVTLSCSPISGHRSVSWYQQTPGQGLQFLFEYFSETQRNKGNFPGRFSGRQFSNSRSEMNVSTLELGDSALYLCASSFSGASTDTQYFGPGTRLTVL.